One TCR beta chain is described in this entry. Its antigen is currently unknown. Selection for sequencing was limited to patients who had shown CD8+CD57+ cell expansion by flow cytometry. The study sampled blood from patients who had received no therapy. The sample originates from a study of CD8+CD57+ T cells in acquired aplastic anemia. Study outcomes and limitations: Patients and controls shared 25 to 30 CD8+ CDR3 sequences. Patients were compared with controls for CD8+ Simpson's diversity, and no significant difference emerged.

The ends lost 5 bases at V and 8 bases at J; junction bases unmatched: 4. CDR1 and CDR2 (germline): SGHNT, YENEEA. This CDR3 region has 13 residues. Genomic DNA templated the TCR beta VDJ and CDR3 profiling. TCRdb re-called the reads through MiXCR, storing one row per CDR3 protein. The table lists over 250,000 distinct CDR3 sequences, roughly 53% of them singletons, with around 1.3% in the top ten. The V gene is TRBV11-3, the J gene TRBJ2-1; 9 bases agree with TRBD1. The receptor was isolated from a human donor with aplastic anemia. The sequenced sample consisted of sorted CD4+, CD8+, or CD8+CD57+ T cells (not recorded which) from PBMCs. CDR3 loop: CASSKGQGYEQFF. The CDR3 nucleotides read TGTGCCAGCAGCAAAGGACAGGGGTATGAGCAGTTCTTC. Using reference TRBV11-3 and TRBJ2-1 for the parts outside the CDR3, the full variable domain is EAGVVQSPRYKIIEKKQPVAFWCNPISGHNTLYWYLQNLGQGPELLIRYENEEAVDDSQLPKDRFSAERLKGVDSTLKIQPAELGDSAVYLCASSKGQGYEQFFGPGTRLTVL.